One T cell receptor (beta chain) is described in this entry. CDR3 length equals 18 residues. Germline CDR1 reads MNHEY; CDR2 reads SVGEGT. Trimming cost V 6 bases and J 6 bases; bases outside gene matches: 19. The sample belongs to a study of blood T cell repertoires in COVID-19. The wider study: Specimens from acute and convalescent COVID-19 originated in the United States, Italy and Spain. The analysed material was cDNA or gDNA that came from T cells, B-cell-depleted T cells, or PBMCs.

In the authors' workflow: Estimates of nucleated cell counts were drawn from the amplification of reference gene primers. The data were produced by immunoSEQ multiplex PCR, yet TCRdb's version contains in-frame clones alone and is incomplete. The V and J calls and the clone size are those of that table, but D and trimming were determined from the DNA. The sample comprises fewer than 250,000 clones, around 87% of which are singletons, and roughly 7.1% rests with the top ten. The source material was PBMCs or T cells enriched from blood (not recorded which). The chain has TRBV6-2 or TRBV6-3 and TRBJ2-2; 7 nucleotides line up with TRBD1. This TCR was recovered from a man younger than 45 in a cohort exposed to, infected with or recovered from COVID-19 (not recorded which). This CDR3 reads CASSLLGIQGKRPGELFF. Here the CDR3 DNA reads TGTGCCAGCAGCCTACTGGGGATACAGGGGAAGCGTCCCGGGGAGCTGTTTTTT.